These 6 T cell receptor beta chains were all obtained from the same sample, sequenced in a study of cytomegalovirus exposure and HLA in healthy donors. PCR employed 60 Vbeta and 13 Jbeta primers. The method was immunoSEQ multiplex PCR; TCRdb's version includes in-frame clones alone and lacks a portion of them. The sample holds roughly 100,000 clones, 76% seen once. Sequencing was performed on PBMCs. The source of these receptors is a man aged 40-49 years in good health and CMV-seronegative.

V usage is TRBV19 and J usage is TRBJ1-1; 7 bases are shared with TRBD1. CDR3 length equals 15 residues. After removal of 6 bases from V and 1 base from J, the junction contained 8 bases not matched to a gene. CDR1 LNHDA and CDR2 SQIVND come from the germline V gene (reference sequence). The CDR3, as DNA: TGTGCCAGTAGGACACTAACAGGGGCGAACACTGAAGCTTTCTTT. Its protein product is CASRTLTGANTEAFF.

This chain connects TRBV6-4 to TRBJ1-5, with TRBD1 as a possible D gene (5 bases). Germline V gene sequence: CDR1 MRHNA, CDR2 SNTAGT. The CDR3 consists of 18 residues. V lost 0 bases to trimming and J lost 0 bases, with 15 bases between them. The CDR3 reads CASSDSLRTLYSNQPQHF. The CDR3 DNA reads TGTGCCAGCAGTGACTCGTTACGGACATTATATAGCAATCAGCCCCAGCATTTT.

In DNA form, the CDR3 reads TGTGCCAGCAGCGACAGGGTTAACCTAAATCAGCCCCAGCATTTT. This sequence encodes CASSDRVNLNQPQHF. This sequence joins TRBV28 and TRBJ1-5, with TRBD1 identical over 7 bases. Looked up from germline, CDR1 is MDHEN and CDR2 is SYDVKM. The length of the CDR3 is 15 residues. V trimming: 6 bases; J trimming: 4 bases; junction bases outside the gene matches: 9.

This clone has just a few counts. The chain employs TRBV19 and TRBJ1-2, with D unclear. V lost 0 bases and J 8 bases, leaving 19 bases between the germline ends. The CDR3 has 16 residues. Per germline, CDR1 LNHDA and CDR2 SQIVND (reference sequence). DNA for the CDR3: TGTGCCAGTAGTATAGATGGGCGCAGCACTTTTGGAGGCTACACCTTC. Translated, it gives CASSIDGRSTFGGYTF.

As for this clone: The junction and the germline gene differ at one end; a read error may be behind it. Here the CDR3 DNA reads TGTTCCAGCAGCTTAGGTCTTGCGTCAGATACGCAGTATTTT. This translates into CSSSLGLASDTQYF. The chain links TRBV7-9 to TRBJ2-3; no reliable D call. In germline, CDR1 is SEHNR, CDR2 FQNEAQ (reference sequence). CDR3 length: 14 amino acids.

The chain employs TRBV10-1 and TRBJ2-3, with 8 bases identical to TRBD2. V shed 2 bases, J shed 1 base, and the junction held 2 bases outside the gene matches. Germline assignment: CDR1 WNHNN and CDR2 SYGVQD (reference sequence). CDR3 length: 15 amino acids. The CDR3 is CASSETSGGTDTQYF. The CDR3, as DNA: TGCGCCAGCAGTGAGACTAGCGGAGGCACAGATACGCAGTATTTT.